The rows below give T cell receptor beta chains drawn from one sample of a study of T-cell reconstitution after alpha-beta-depleted transplantation in children. TCRdb independently ran MiXCR on the PCR reads; one entry per CDR3 protein. The sample yields about 400,000 distinct CDR3 sequences, over 20% seen once. This sample comprised PBMCs from the stem cell graft donor, obtained from the stem cell graft. All receptors derive from a human donor who donated a stem cell graft to a child with acute myeloid leukemia. Each CDR3 is given with its conserved first and last residue. The D gene is left open where the match is weak. Size values are once, few and many counts, or a class for expanded clones, and some rows have none.

d_gene | abundance | j_gene | v_gene | CDR3aa | CDR3nt
. | few | TRBJ1-2 | TRBV20-1 | CSARLGSYGYTF | TGCAGTGCTAGACTGGGTTCCTATGGCTACACCTTC
TRBD1 | once | TRBJ1-2 | TRBV5-1 | CASSLVRQGSYGYTF | TGCGCCAGCAGCTTGGTACGACAGGGCAGCTATGGCTACACCTTC
. | many | TRBJ2-6 | TRBV12-3/TRBV12-4 | CASSRQATGSGANVLTF | TGTGCCAGCAGTAGACAGGCAACGGGCTCTGGGGCCAACGTCCTGACTTTC
. | many | TRBJ2-3 | TRBV6-1 | CASSQTGLKAQYF | TGTGCCAGCAGCCAGACAGGATTGAAAGCGCAGTATTTT
TRBD1 | . | TRBJ1-2 | TRBV20-1 | CSASPGQSYGYTF | TGCAGTGCGTCTCCGGGACAGTCGTATGGCTACACCTTC
TRBD1 | . | TRBJ1-5 | TRBV6-1 | CASSPTGEDQPQHF | TGTGCCAGCAGCCCGACAGGGGAGGATCAGCCCCAGCATTTT
. | many | TRBJ1-5 | TRBV5-5 | CASSLSGYDQPQHF | TGTGCCAGCAGCTTGTCAGGGTACGATCAGCCCCAGCATTTT
TRBD2 | few | TRBJ2-3 | TRBV20-1 | CSARDHASSGSKRDTQYF | TGCAGTGCTAGAGATCACGCGAGTAGCGGGAGCAAGAGAGATACGCAGTATTTT
. | . | TRBJ2-3 | TRBV20-1 | CSARGRPPSTDTQYF | TGCAGTGCTAGAGGCAGGCCCCCTAGCACAGATACGCAGTATTTT
. | few | TRBJ2-7 | TRBV28 | CASSLVARLNEQYF | TGTGCCAGCAGTTTAGTGGCAAGGCTAAACGAGCAGTACTTC
TRBD1 | few | TRBJ1-3 | TRBV6-5 | CASSPDPDRSSGNTIYF | TGTGCCAGCAGCCCCGACCCGGACAGGAGCTCTGGAAACACCATATATTTT
TRBD1 | . | TRBJ1-3 | TRBV12-3/TRBV12-4 | CASSDRAVRNTIYF | TGTGCCAGCAGTGACAGGGCTGTTAGAAACACCATATATTTT
. | many | TRBJ2-7 | TRBV15 | CATSQRGSEGINEQYF | TGTGCCACCAGCCAGAGGGGGAGTGAGGGGATCAACGAGCAGTACTTC